A selection of T cell receptor beta chains follows, all from one sample in a study of T cells expressing NK-cell markers. TCRdb re-called the 5' RACE reads and gives one entry per CDR3 protein, without DNA. The sample data list around 380,000 distinct CDR3 sequences. The source material was blood T cells: a sorted CD56 or NKG2C T cell subset, CD4+ or CD8+ T cells, or bulk PBMC T cells (not recorded which). These receptors originate from a woman between 50 and 59 years old in good health. The CDR3 runs from the conserved cysteine through the conserved F or W.

V: TRBV20-1
length: 12
J: TRBJ1-1
CDR3: CSATFRNTEAFF

V: TRBV11-2
length: 14
J: TRBJ1-2
CDR3: CASSSRDSLNGYTF

V: TRBV6-5
length: 16
J: TRBJ2-3
CDR3: CASSFSPSGNTDTQYF

V: TRBV6-2/TRBV6-3
length: 18
J: TRBJ2-1
CDR3: CASSSPRGRLAGANEQFF

V: TRBV7-9
length: 15
J: TRBJ2-2
CDR3: CASSPSPTNTGELFF

V: TRBV5-1
length: 13
J: TRBJ1-1
CDR3: CASSPSGLTEAFF

V: TRBV11-3
length: 15
J: TRBJ2-3
CDR3: CASSLYRGLTDTQYF

V: TRBV5-1
length: 16
J: TRBJ1-4
CDR3: CASSLAQGAANEKLFF

V: TRBV12-3/TRBV12-4
length: 15
J: TRBJ2-7
CDR3: CASRRPGGTPGEQYF

V: TRBV7-6
length: 15
J: TRBJ1-4
CDR3: CASSSRGQENEKLFF

V: TRBV20-1
length: 14
J: TRBJ2-1
CDR3: CSAEDLAGPNEQFF

V: TRBV13
length: 14
J: TRBJ2-7
CDR3: CASSLGRGRYEQYF

V: TRBV7-9
length: 16
J: TRBJ2-1
CDR3: CASSPVIAGSYNEQFF

V: TRBV5-1
length: 13
J: TRBJ2-5
CDR3: CASSSGRLETQYF

V: TRBV9
length: 14
J: TRBJ2-7
CDR3: CASSPMWGGYEQYF

V: TRBV5-1
length: 17
J: TRBJ2-2
CDR3: CASSLGGLAGSTGELFF